This T cell receptor (beta chain) was profiled in a study of response to subunit inactivated influenza vaccine. TCRdb re-derived calls from the RT-PCR reads in MiXCR, one entry per CDR3 protein. The table includes about 650,000 distinct CDR3 sequences, less than 15% detected once. The trim removed 3 bases at V and 4 bases at J, leaving 8 bases unmatched. The germline CDR1 and CDR2 sequences are LGHDT and YNNKEL (reference sequence). The CDR3 has 16 residues. The TCR originated in a man aged 45-60 years who received an inactivated influenza vaccine. Sequenced material: PBMCs from blood, taken less than 15 days before vaccination. This chain connects TRBV3-1 to TRBJ2-5; TRBD2 agrees at 10 bases. The CDR3 here is CASSQDPGLARETQYF. The CDR3, as DNA: TGTGCCAGCAGCCAGGACCCGGGACTAGCGCGAGAGACCCAGTACTTC.